Sequencing of this T cell receptor (beta chain) was carried out in a study of T cells in Graves' hyperthyroidism and ophthalmopathy. Study-wide findings and caveats: For ophthalmopathy, model prediction preceded onset by a median 6.5 months.

RNA transcripts provided the source from which TCR beta CDR3 regions were amplified. The HTBI set primed first-round TCR CDR3 RT-PCR. TCRdb re-analysed the multiplex PCR reads in MiXCR, keeping a single row per CDR3 protein. The sample has 300,000 to 450,000 distinct CDR3 sequences, just under 25% seen once. The CDR3 is made up of 14 amino acids. Per the germline V gene, CDR1 is MNHNS and CDR2 is SASEGT. The ends lost 4 bases at V and 10 bases at J; junction bases unmatched: 11. This clonotype was counted only a few times. Its matching antigen is unknown. Patients aged 18 to 65 had newly diagnosed hyperthyroidism that had lasted under 2 months. For the diagnoses, clinical symptoms, serum thyroxine and TRAb, thyroid ultrasound and orbital computed tomography were used.

The specimen was blood. The V call is TRBV6-1, the J call TRBJ1-1; 8 positions agree with TRBD1. This clonotype was sampled from a man aged 50 or older with Graves' hyperthyroidism. The CDR3 reads CASSATGGSGVAFF. CDR3 in DNA: TGTGCCAGCAGTGCCACAGGGGGATCCGGGGTAGCTTTCTTT.